Shown below are 5 T cell receptor beta chains from a single sample sequenced in a study of tumor-infiltrating lymphocytes in primary liver carcinoma (dated by TCRdb to the late 2010s). Sequencing used an Illumina HiSeq 2500. Using a constant-region primer and ProtoScript II reverse transcriptase, TCRbeta-specific cDNA was reverse-transcribed from roughly 460 ng total RNA. The TCRbeta libraries were prepared through three rounds of nested multiplex PCR following a slightly modified ARM-PCR procedure. Multiplex TRBV1-TRBV30 forward primers and a Cbeta reverse primer were used in the first two PCR rounds, each of which was run for approximately 9 cycles. TCRdb reran the public reads through fastp at Q25 and MiXCR, keeping productive beta chains. Each record represents a unique CDR3 protein, reported with the most common genes and DNA among its rows. The sample has hundreds of thousands of distinct CDR3 sequences on record, approximately 65% of them singletons. Clones ranked in the top ten supply around 9.5% of the sample.

TRIzol reagent was used to extract blood RNA from unsorted whole blood, while the DNeasy Blood & Tissue kit provided the germline DNA. Sequenced input: peripheral blood. The receptors here all came from a man aged 35-49 years with primary liver carcinoma and hepatitis B virus infection.

The sample holds many counts of this clonotype. J is TRBJ2-1 and V is TRBV4-1; D is possibly TRBD2 (5 bases). The CDR3 length is 13 residues. With 4 bases removed from V and 14 bases from J, the gap between germline ends came to 18 bases. Germline V gene data show CDR1 as MGHRA and CDR2 as YSYEKL. The CDR3 DNA is TGCGCCAGCAGCCCCACAGAGAGGGCGGATGAGTTCTTC. Its protein is CASSPTERADEFF.

About this clonotype: A much larger clone lies one base from this, so it may be a read error. The rearrangement links TRBV4-2 to TRBJ2-7; 8 bases agree with TRBD2. The CDR3 covers 14 residues. The germline V gene encodes CDR1 LGHNA and CDR2 YNFKEQ. The CDR3 reads CASSQDRGGRELYF. The CDR3 DNA reads as TGTGCCAGCAGCCAAGATCGGGGGGGGAGGGAGCTGTACTTC.

Comment on this clonotype: A read error is possible here, since a much larger clone lies one base away. This chain joins TRBV14 and TRBJ2-7; D might be TRBD2 (5 bases). CDR3 length equals 15 residues. Germline CDR1 is SGHDN and CDR2 is FVKESK. V was cut by 2 bases and J by 6 bases, with 17 bases left in between. In nucleotides, the CDR3 is TGTGCCAGCAGCCAATCCCTAATGGGAGCCGCCGAGCAGTACTTC. Protein: CASSQSLMGAAEQYF.

This clonotype was found once. This likely comes from a read error, as the CDR3 has no conserved phenylalanine or tryptophan at its end. The chain uses TRBV7-9 and TRBJ2-5; 8 nucleotides match TRBD1. Gene TRBJ2-7 matches the end of the DNA better, so the J call may be wrong. The CDR3 has 14 residues. The germline CDR1 and CDR2 sequences are SEHNR and FQNEAQ (reference sequence). The CDR3 nucleotides read TGTGCCAGCAGCGCCTCCGGGACAGGTTACGAGCAGTACTCC. This sequence encodes CASSASGTGYEQYS.

Of note for this clonotype: The conserved final phenylalanine or tryptophan is absent from the CDR3, which likely points to a read error. This chain's CDR3 is CASSSGQGETEAFL. For the CDR3, the DNA is TGTGCCAGCAGCAGTGGACAGGGTGAAACTGAAGCTTTCTTA. The rearrangement links TRBV7-9 to TRBJ1-1; 8 bases fit TRBD1. CDR1 and CDR2 from the germline V gene are SEHNR and FQNEAQ (reference sequence). The CDR3 sequence is 14 residues long. The junction had 7 bases not matched to a gene; V was cut back by 5 bases and J by 5 bases.